Listed here are 14 T cell receptor beta chains from one sample, sequenced in a study of blood T cells in healthy people across ages. Combining a sample-barcoded 5' primer with a J-beta primer mix, a second PCR ran for roughly 6 to 12 cycles. TCRdb reprocessed the 5' RACE reads with MiXCR, giving one entry per CDR3 protein. The sample has approximately 1,700,000 distinct CDR3 sequences, about two fifths seen once. The sequencing sample was made of blood. The receptors were sampled from a human donor in good health.

This clonotype was recorded a few times. V and J are TRBV7-2 and TRBJ2-1; D uncertain. The ends were cut back, 2 bases at V and 6 bases at J, with 17 bases in the middle. This CDR3 comprises 16 residues. CDR1 SGHTA and CDR2 FQGNSA come from the germline V gene. The CDR3: CASSLRRLNPGNEQFF. CDR3 sequence (DNA): TGTGCCAGCAGCTTACGACGGCTAAATCCAGGCAATGAGCAGTTCTTC. Looking up the rest from reference TRBV7-2 and TRBJ2-1 gives the full variable domain: GAGVSQSPSNKVTEKGKDVELRCDPISGHTALYWYRQSLGQGLEFLIYFQGNSAPDKSGLPSDRFSAERTGGSVSTLTIQRTQQEDSAVYLCASSLRRLNPGNEQFFGPGTRLTVL.

This clonotype showed up just a few times. V and J are TRBV9 and TRBJ2-1; no clear D. V lost 0 bases to trimming and J lost 6 bases, with 10 bases between them. The CDR3 spans 14 residues. CDR1 is SGDLS, CDR2 YYNGEE, per germline. The CDR3 loop is CASSVGWASNEQFF. The CDR3 DNA is TGTGCCAGCAGCGTAGGATGGGCCTCCAATGAGCAGTTCTTC.

This clonotype was observed a handful of times. The chain has TRBV7-2 and TRBJ2-7; 7 nucleotides line up with TRBD1. V shed 5 bases and J 6 bases; nucleotides not matched to a gene: 7. CDR3 length: 13 residues. Germline CDR1 reads SGHTA; CDR2 reads FQGNSA. The CDR3 loop is CASSPWDSCEQYF. In DNA form, the CDR3 reads TGTGCCAGCAGCCCCTGGGACAGTTGCGAGCAGTACTTC.

The chain's CDR3 is CASNAGTGGRYEQYF. CDR3 nucleotides: TGCGCCAGCAACGCAGGGACAGGGGGCCGCTACGAGCAGTACTTC. This rearrangement joins TRBV5-1 to TRBJ2-7, with 12 positions matching TRBD1. This CDR3 comprises 15 residues. Germline assignment: CDR1 SGHRS and CDR2 YFSETQ. Germline trimming cut 6 bases from V and 3 bases from J; bases unmatched to any gene: 7.

The chain is built from TRBV5-1 and TRBJ2-7; TRBD2 matches 8 bases. V lost 2 bases to trimming and J lost 2 bases; unmatched junction nucleotides: 6. CDR3 length equals 15 residues. Germline CDR1 SGHRS, CDR2 YFSETQ. DNA of the CDR3: TGCGCCAGCAGCTTAAGCCTAGCGGGTCCCTACGAGCAGTACTTC. Protein product: CASSLSLAGPYEQYF.

A few counts support this clonotype. One junction end does not reproduce the germline sequence, and a read error may be involved. The rearrangement links TRBV5-5 to TRBJ2-6, with D maybe TRBD1 (5 bases). Germline assignment: CDR1 SGHKS and CDR2 YYEKEE (reference sequence). The CDR3 has 16 residues. CDR3 DNA sequence: TGTGCCAGCAGCTTGGTACAGGCCTCTGGGACCAACGTCCTGACTTTC. It translates to CASSLVQASGTNVLTF.

This clonotype came up many times. The chain carries TRBV7-9 and TRBJ2-7, with 7 bases fitting TRBD1. This CDR3 is built from 13 residues. Germline V gene data show CDR1 as SEHNR and CDR2 as FQNEAQ (reference sequence). V lost 5 bases, J lost 3 bases, and 4 bases stayed unmatched. CDR3 amino acids: CASSRQGYYEQYF. The CDR3 nucleotides are TGTGCCAGCAGCCGACAGGGTTACTACGAGCAGTACTTC.

This clonotype has only a few counts. The genes are TRBV10-3 and TRBJ1-6; no clear D gene. Germline V gene data show CDR1 as ENHRY and CDR2 as SYGVKD. The CDR3 is made up of 11 amino acids. V was trimmed by 2 bases and J by 7 bases, leaving 0 bases between them. The DNA of the CDR3 is TGTGCCATCAGTGAGAATTCACCCCTCCACTTT. As protein: CAISENSPLHF.

This clonotype was picked up a small number of times. The gene calls are TRBV29-1 and TRBJ2-5; D not resolved. The CDR3 loop spans 16 amino acids. In germline, CDR1 is SQVTM, CDR2 ANQGSEA. The V gene lost 0 bases and the J gene lost 3 bases, with 17 bases spanning the gap. The CDR3: CSVEDVDTAYKETQYF. The CDR3 DNA follows: TGCAGCGTTGAAGACGTTGACACCGCATACAAAGAGACCCAGTACTTC.

The genes are TRBV7-8 and TRBJ1-2; possible D gene TRBD1, 5 bases. CDR3 length: 14 residues. The V end was cut by 5 bases, the J end by 5 bases, with 15 bases between. Per germline, CDR1 SGHVS and CDR2 FQNEAQ. Written as DNA, the CDR3 is TGTGCCAGCAGCGGTGGGGTGGGGGAATATGGCTACACCTTC. Encoded protein: CASSGGVGEYGYTF.

This sequence joins TRBV15 and TRBJ1-5, with 9 bases matching TRBD1. Losses at the gene ends were 6 bases for V and 6 bases for J; bases not matched to a gene: 6. Germline lookup yields CDR1 LNHNV and CDR2 YYDKDF (reference sequence). The CDR3 extends over 14 amino acids. CDR3 coding DNA: TGTGCCACCAGTACCGGGACAGGGCCTCAGCCCCAGCATTTT. As protein: CATSTGTGPQPQHF.

This clonotype has only a few counts. The chain recombines TRBV24-1 with TRBJ2-1; 10 nucleotides align to TRBD1. The V gene end was trimmed by 3 bases and the J gene end by 7 bases; junction bases not matched to a gene: 2. CDR3 length: 14 amino acids. CDR1 and CDR2 (germline): KGHDR, SFDVKD. CDR3 in amino acids: CATSDPDRGNEQFF. The CDR3 nucleotides read TGTGCCACCAGTGATCCGGACAGGGGGAATGAGCAGTTCTTC.

The chain carries TRBV28 and TRBJ2-1; TRBD2 matches at 15 bases. Unmatched junction bases numbered 7, after V lost 4 bases and J lost 12 bases. The CDR3 runs to 15 residues. The germline V gene encodes CDR1 MDHEN and CDR2 SYDVKM. The CDR3 reads CASSSGLAGGPWQFF. The CDR3 nucleotides are TGTGCCAGCAGTTCCGGACTAGCGGGGGGGCCGTGGCAGTTCTTC.

This clonotype appeared a few times. The rearrangement joins TRBV5-1 to TRBJ2-1; TRBD2 matches 13 bases. The length of the CDR3 is 19 residues. CDR1 is SGHRS, CDR2 YFSETQ, per germline. J was trimmed by 0 bases and V by 4 bases; bases with no gene match: 10. The CDR3 loop reads CASSPKLAGGMSSYNEQFF. The CDR3 coding sequence is TGCGCCAGCAGCCCCAAACTAGCGGGGGGGATGAGCTCCTACAATGAGCAGTTCTTC.